The 27 T cell receptor beta chains below were found in one sample sequenced in a study of blood T cell repertoires in COVID-19. Sequencing used immunoSEQ multiplex PCR; TCRdb keeps in-frame clones, though not all of them. The repertoire holds about 35,000 clones, with around 82% as singletons. Sequencing used peripheral blood. These receptor sequences come from a man aged 50-59 years with acute or convalescent COVID-19.

The CDR3 region is CASSRQGMMEPQHF. The CDR3 bases are TGTGCCAGCAGCCGACAGGGGATGATGGAGCCCCAGCATTTT. V is TRBV3-1 (or the pseudogene TRBV3-2) and J is TRBJ1-5, with 8 bases lining up with TRBD1. This CDR3 contains 14 residues. The junction had 7 bases not matched to a gene; V was cut back by 4 bases and J by 8 bases. Per germline, CDR1 LGHDT and CDR2 YNNKEL (reference sequence).

For the CDR3, the DNA is TGTGCCAGCAGCTTAGCGAGCAGGGCCTATAATTCACCCCTCCACTTT. Amino acid sequence: CASSLASRAYNSPLHF. J is TRBJ1-6 and V is TRBV7-8; D possibly corresponds to TRBD1 (5 bases). From germline, CDR1 is SGHVS and CDR2 FQNEAQ. The CDR3 contains 16 residues. Trimming pared 0 bases from V and 2 bases from J, leaving 8 bases between.

This chain joins TRBV5-1 and TRBJ2-1; a possible D gene is TRBD1 (6 bases). Trimming cost V 2 bases and J 2 bases, with 8 bases left between them. The CDR3 loop spans 14 amino acids. CDR1 SGHRS and CDR2 YFSETQ come from the germline V gene. The CDR3 DNA reads TGCGCCAGCAGCTTATCAGGGGCCTACAATGAGCAGTTCTTC. Translated, it gives CASSLSGAYNEQFF.

This clone was seen a handful of times. V usage is TRBV9 and J usage is TRBJ2-3, with 8 bases that match TRBD2. Germline V gene data show CDR1 as SGDLS and CDR2 as YYNGEE. The CDR3 has 17 amino acids. Unmatched junction bases numbered 12, after V lost 4 bases and J lost 2 bases. The CDR3 loop reads CASSTRLASLDTDTQYF. Here the CDR3 DNA reads TGTGCCAGCAGCACCCGACTAGCGTCTTTGGACACAGATACGCAGTATTTT.

The J gene is TRBJ1-2, the V gene TRBV7-6; 9 bases are shared with TRBD1. Germline CDR1 SGHVS, CDR2 FNYEAQ. Trimming at V came to 5 bases and at J to 8 bases, leaving 6 bases not matched to a gene. This CDR3 contains 13 residues. This CDR3 reads CASSHGTGLGYTF. The CDR3 DNA sequence: TGTGCCAGCAGCCACGGGACAGGGTTGGGCTACACCTTC.

J is TRBJ2-3 and V is TRBV6-1; D possibly corresponds to TRBD2 (5 bases). The CDR3 contains 12 residues. V dropped 3 bases and J dropped 5 bases, with 6 bases sitting between them. Germline V CDR1 and CDR2: MNHNS, SASEGT. CDR3 DNA: TGTGCCAGCAGTGAGGCGGGAGATACGCAGTATTTT. Amino acids: CASSEAGDTQYF.

By its share, this clone is medium-sized. The chain uses TRBV11-2 and TRBJ1-6; 8 bases fit TRBD1. CDR3 length equals 15 residues. V shed 5 bases, J shed 6 bases, and the junction held 6 bases outside the gene matches. Germline CDR1 is SGHAT and CDR2 is FQNNGV. The CDR3 DNA follows: TGTGCCAGCAGCCCTCCCGACAGGGGTAATTCACCCCTCCACTTT. As protein: CASSPPDRGNSPLHF.

The V gene is TRBV5-1, the J gene TRBJ2-1; 10 bases map to TRBD2. The ends lost 4 bases at V and 4 bases at J; junction bases unmatched: 5. CDR1 and CDR2 (germline): SGHRS, YFSETQ. The CDR3 is 15 residues long. The CDR3 reads CASSPSGSSYNEQFF. The CDR3 DNA reads as TGCGCCAGCAGCCCTAGCGGGAGCTCTTACAATGAGCAGTTCTTC.

This chain uses TRBV27 with TRBJ2-7, with D possibly being TRBD2 (7 bases). Germline V lookup: CDR1 MNHEY, CDR2 SMNVEV (reference sequence). Deletions cut 0 bases from V and 5 bases from J, with 11 bases between. The CDR3 runs to 14 residues. The CDR3 region is CASSLSSGGHEQYF. In DNA, the CDR3 is TGTGCCAGCAGTTTATCCTCCGGGGGGCACGAGCAGTACTTC.

This clone was detected only a few times. V usage is TRBV7-9 and J usage is TRBJ2-1, with D maybe TRBD2 (6 bases). V was cut by 0 bases and J by 10 bases, with 7 bases left in between. This CDR3 comprises 12 residues. From germline, CDR1 is SEHNR and CDR2 FQNEAQ (reference sequence). The CDR3 region is CASSLAGGEQFF. The CDR3 region has the DNA TGTGCCAGCAGCTTAGCCGGGGGAGAGCAGTTCTTC.

The chain couples TRBV2 to TRBJ1-6, with a tentative D call TRBD1 (5 bases). This CDR3 comprises 15 residues. V lost 2 bases and J 10 bases, leaving 15 bases between the germline ends. Germline CDR1 SNHLY, CDR2 FYNNEI. CDR3 region: CASSETGREDSPLHF. CDR3 in DNA: TGTGCCAGCAGTGAAACGGGCAGGGAGGACTCACCCCTCCACTTT.

V usage is TRBV12-3 or TRBV12-4 and J usage is TRBJ1-5; TRBD1 agrees at 8 bases. V lost 3 bases, J lost 7 bases, and 2 bases stayed unmatched. This CDR3 is built from 13 residues. The chain's CDR3 is CASSLTGAQPQHF. For the CDR3, the DNA is TGTGCCAGCAGTTTGACAGGGGCCCAGCCCCAGCATTTT.

The chain is built from TRBV7-3 and TRBJ2-2; 8 bases are shared with TRBD2. The CDR3 sequence is 15 residues long. The germline V gene encodes CDR1 SGHTA and CDR2 FQGTGA. V was pared by 3 bases and J by 4 bases, with 4 bases of the junction left unmatched. CDR3 in DNA: TGTGCCAGCAGCTTTTCGGGGGGGACCACCGGGGAGCTGTTTTTT. Encoded protein: CASSFSGGTTGELFF.

This chain connects TRBV19 to TRBJ2-1, with D perhaps TRBD2 (5 bases). Germline-derived CDR1 and CDR2 are LNHDA and SQIVND (reference sequence). The CDR3 extends over 16 amino acids. V shed 5 bases and J shed 3 bases, with 17 bases lying between them. CDR3 amino acids: CASSSLVGEDYNEQFF. The CDR3 DNA reads as TGTGCCAGTAGTTCATTGGTGGGAGAGGACTACAATGAGCAGTTCTTC.

The chain employs TRBV10-2 and TRBJ2-3; D is unresolved. The germline V gene encodes CDR1 WSHSY and CDR2 SAAADI. The CDR3 runs to 14 residues. Trimming cost V 3 bases and J 3 bases, with 10 bases left between them. CDR3 bases: TGCGCCAGCAGTGATTGGCTTATGACAGATACGCAGTATTTT. As protein: CASSDWLMTDTQYF.

The V gene is TRBV2, the J gene TRBJ2-7; 7 bases match TRBD1. Germline V gives CDR1 SNHLY, CDR2 FYNNEI. This CDR3 is 13 amino acids long. V gave up 5 bases and J gave up 4 bases; unmatched junction bases: 5. The CDR3 DNA is TGTGCCAGCAGTCTTCGACAGGGATACGAGCAGTACTTC. Its protein product is CASSLRQGYEQYF.

V is TRBV3-1 (or the pseudogene TRBV3-2) and J is TRBJ1-2; the D gene is possibly TRBD1 (6 bases). V was clipped by 0 bases and J by 5 bases, with 16 bases between them. The CDR3 length is 16 residues. Germline CDR1 is LGHDT and CDR2 is YNNKEL (reference sequence). CDR3 DNA sequence: TGTGCCAGCAGCCAAGATTCCGGGACAAGTCTTTATGGCTACACCTTC. It specifies CASSQDSGTSLYGYTF.

The CDR3 reads CASSARLAGESEQYF. DNA of the CDR3: TGTGCCAGCAGTGCTCGACTAGCGGGAGAGTCCGAGCAGTACTTC. The V call is TRBV27, the J call TRBJ2-7; TRBD2 aligns across 12 bases. Germline CDR1 is MNHEY and CDR2 is SMNVEV (reference sequence). J was trimmed by 6 bases and V by 5 bases; bases with no gene match: 8. The length of the CDR3 is 15 residues.

The V and J genes are TRBV19 and TRBJ2-1, with 9 nucleotides matching TRBD2. CDR1 is LNHDA, CDR2 SQIVND, per germline (reference sequence). The CDR3 has 14 amino acids. The trim removed 7 bases at V and 7 bases at J, leaving 8 bases unmatched. The CDR3: CASTWASGINEQFF. The CDR3 DNA follows: TGTGCCAGTACTTGGGCTAGCGGGATAAATGAGCAGTTCTTC.

This chain joins TRBV9 and TRBJ1-3; 7 bases align to TRBD1. Per germline, CDR1 SGDLS and CDR2 YYNGEE. This CDR3 has 15 amino acids. Trimming at V came to 2 bases and at J to 3 bases, leaving 5 bases not matched to a gene. CDR3 region: CASSVQGEFGNTIYF. The CDR3 DNA follows: TGTGCCAGCAGCGTCCAGGGGGAGTTTGGAAACACCATATATTTT.

The rearrangement uses TRBV20-1 and TRBJ2-3; D not resolved. V was pared by 3 bases and J by 3 bases, with 22 bases between. Germline V gives CDR1 DFQATT, CDR2 SNEGSKA (reference sequence). CDR3 length equals 17 residues. The CDR3 sequence is CSASAYSSHDSTDTQYF. The CDR3 DNA reads as TGCAGTGCTAGTGCCTACAGCTCTCATGATAGTACAGATACGCAGTATTTT.

This clone was detected once. This chain connects TRBV6-5 to TRBJ2-3; TRBD1 matches at 8 bases. The junction had 7 bases not matched to a gene; V was cut back by 2 bases and J by 3 bases. This CDR3 is built from 16 residues. Germline lookup yields CDR1 MNHEY and CDR2 SVGAGI. For the CDR3, the DNA is TGTGCCAGCAGTTACCTCGGACAGGGTTGGACAGATACGCAGTATTTT. Translated, it gives CASSYLGQGWTDTQYF.

This clone was observed a single time. The V and J genes are TRBV27 and TRBJ1-3; D gene uncertain. V was shortened by 4 bases and J by 0 bases, with 10 bases between the two germline ends. The germline gives CDR1 MNHEY, CDR2 SMNVEV (reference sequence). CDR3 length: 15 residues. The CDR3 bases are TGTGCCAGCAGTTCCCACGCGAGCTCTGGAAACACCATATATTTT. Its translation: CASSSHASSGNTIYF.

This clone has more than one count but fewer than ten. The chain couples TRBV4-1 to TRBJ2-5; 11 nucleotides line up with TRBD2. Germline V gene lookup returns CDR1 MGHRA and CDR2 YSYEKL. The ends lost 4 bases at V and 2 bases at J; junction bases unmatched: 6. This CDR3 region has 16 residues. DNA for the CDR3: TGCGCCAGCAGCCGGCTAGCGGGGGGTTCGCAAGAGACCCAGTACTTC. This sequence encodes CASSRLAGGSQETQYF.

The gene calls are TRBV19 and TRBJ1-2; 7 bases match TRBD1. This CDR3 spans 15 amino acids. V dropped 4 bases and J dropped 9; count of bases not matched to a gene: 14. Germline V lookup: CDR1 LNHDA, CDR2 SQIVND (reference sequence). The CDR3 protein is CASSTGQADPIRYTF. The DNA of the CDR3 is TGTGCCAGTAGTACCGGACAGGCCGACCCTATACGCTACACCTTC.

The chain links TRBV3-1 (or the pseudogene TRBV3-2) to TRBJ2-2; D may be TRBD2 (5 bases). Germline assignment: CDR1 LGHDT and CDR2 YNNKEL (reference sequence). CDR3 size: 14 residues. V was shortened by 4 bases and J by 7 bases, with 13 bases between the two germline ends. The CDR3 coding sequence is TGTGCCAGCAGCCCCCGGGGAGCCGGCGGGGAGCTGTTTTTT. Its translation is CASSPRGAGGELFF.

This chain connects TRBV12-5 to TRBJ1-1; tentative D call: TRBD1 (6 bases). Germline V gene sequence: CDR1 LGHNT, CDR2 FRNRAP. The CDR3 has 13 residues. The V gene lost 4 bases and the J gene lost 5 bases, with 11 bases spanning the gap. CDR3 in amino acids: CASGYRVGTEAFF. For the CDR3, the DNA is TGTGCTAGTGGTTACAGGGTGGGAACTGAAGCTTTCTTT.